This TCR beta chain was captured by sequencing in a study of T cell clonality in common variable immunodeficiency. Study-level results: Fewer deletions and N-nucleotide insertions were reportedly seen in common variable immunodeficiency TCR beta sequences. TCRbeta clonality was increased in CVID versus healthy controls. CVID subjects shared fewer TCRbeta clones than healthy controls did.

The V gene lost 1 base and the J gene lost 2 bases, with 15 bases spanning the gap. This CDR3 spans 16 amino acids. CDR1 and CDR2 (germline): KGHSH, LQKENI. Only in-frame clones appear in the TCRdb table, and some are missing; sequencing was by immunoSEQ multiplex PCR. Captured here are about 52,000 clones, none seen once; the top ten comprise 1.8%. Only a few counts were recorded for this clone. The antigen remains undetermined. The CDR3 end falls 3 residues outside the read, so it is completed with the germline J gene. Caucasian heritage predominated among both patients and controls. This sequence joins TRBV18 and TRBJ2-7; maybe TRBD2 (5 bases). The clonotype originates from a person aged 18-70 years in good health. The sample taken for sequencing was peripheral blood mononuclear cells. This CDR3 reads CASSPHLPGSTYEQYF. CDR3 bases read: TGTGCCAGCTCACCACATCTCCCGGGGTCAACCTACGAG.